This T cell receptor beta chain was retrieved from a study of cytomegalovirus exposure and HLA in healthy donors. 13 Jbeta primers and 60 Vbeta primers were used for the PCR. The table came from immunoSEQ multiplex PCR; TCRdb's copy has only in-frame clones and leaves some out. The sample holds 130,000 to 150,000 clones, roughly three quarters seen once. This clone was counted once. Germline CDR1 is SEHNR and CDR2 is FQNEAQ (reference sequence). The V gene end was trimmed by 2 bases and the J gene end by 1 base; junction bases not matched to a gene: 8. The CDR3 is 16 residues long. The V and J genes are TRBV7-9 and TRBJ2-7, with 7 bases matching TRBD1. This clonotype originated in a female donor in good health and CMV-seronegative. Sequences were obtained from PBMCs. The CDR3 nucleotides read TGTGCCAGCAGCTTACAGGGGACAGCTCGATCCTACGAGCAGTACTTC. Its translation is CASSLQGTARSYEQYF. The full variable domain, in which reference TRBV7-9 and TRBJ2-7 provide the parts outside the CDR3, is DTGVSQNPRHKITKRGQNVTFRCDPISEHNRLYWYRQTLGQGPEFLTYFQNEAQLEKSRLLSDRFSAERPKGSFSTLEIQRTEQGDSAMYLCASSLQGTARSYEQYFGPGTRLTVT.